Listed below are T cell receptor beta chains from one sample, sequenced in a study of shared clonotypes between healthy human individuals. Clones were sequenced by immunoSEQ multiplex PCR, and TCRdb holds only the in-frame ones, with some missing. This sample has over 850,000 clones; about 84% occur once, and the top ten carry more than 0.55%. Sample: memory CD4+ T cells from PBMCs. Source of these receptors: a man younger than 30 in good health. Some clones in this sample may be carry-over from other donors' samples. CDR3s include the opening cysteine and the closing phenylalanine or tryptophan. Some rows mark clone size as missing; the rest say once, few, many or name a class of expanded clone.

J: TRBJ2-2; size: NA; V: TRBV28; CDR3: CASSLTRNTGELFF
J: TRBJ2-3; size: NA; V: TRBV10-1; CDR3: CASSDKGSTDTQYF
J: TRBJ2-1; size: NA; V: TRBV6-6; CDR3: CASSPRLAGGGDEQFF
J: TRBJ2-5; size: few; V: TRBV5-3; CDR3: CASSPWTGNGETQYF
J: TRBJ2-1; size: few; V: TRBV7-3; CDR3: CASSRNGGSEYNEQFF
J: TRBJ2-3; size: NA; V: TRBV5-1; CDR3: CASSSKISGRPTVPGGQYF
J: TRBJ1-4; size: NA; V: TRBV4-1; CDR3: CASSQDARTGGMLANEKLFF
J: TRBJ2-7; size: NA; V: TRBV27; CDR3: CASSLEVTGVQYF
J: TRBJ1-5; size: NA; V: TRBV6-1; CDR3: CASTVGASIVQPQHF
J: TRBJ2-7; size: NA; V: TRBV13; CDR3: CASSLYGGSSYEQYF
J: TRBJ2-5; size: NA; V: TRBV2; CDR3: CASSPSGTQYF
J: TRBJ1-1; size: NA; V: TRBV11-3; CDR3: CASSREGEGTEAFF
J: TRBJ1-4; size: NA; V: TRBV30; CDR3: CAWEGPNEKLFF
J: TRBJ2-7; size: few; V: TRBV30; CDR3: CAWISLAEELTYEQYF
J: TRBJ2-5; size: NA; V: TRBV5-6; CDR3: CASSLFGPAETQYF
J: TRBJ2-7; size: NA; V: TRBV7-2; CDR3: CASSNNREAGNYEQYF
J: TRBJ1-5; size: NA; V: TRBV19; CDR3: CASDYGTGVSQPQHF
J: TRBJ1-5; size: NA; V: TRBV10-2; CDR3: CASARQSSEPQHF
J: TRBJ2-1; size: NA; V: TRBV4-2; CDR3: CASSQPGLAGEGTYNEQFF
J: TRBJ2-3; size: NA; V: TRBV5-1; CDR3: CASSLWQNTDTQYF
J: TRBJ2-4; size: NA; V: TRBV7-2; CDR3: CASYSQNIQYF
J: TRBJ2-2; size: NA; V: TRBV7-3; CDR3: CASSLRASVAGELFF
J: TRBJ2-1; size: NA; V: TRBV14; CDR3: CASSQDRVNNEQFF